This TCR beta chain was retrieved from a study of T cells in Graves' hyperthyroidism and ophthalmopathy. Study observations and caveats: Most expanded thyroid clonotypes above 0.001 also appeared in blood.

It was uncontrolled infection, other autoimmune disease, pregnancy or lactation that excluded patients. Isolation of PBMCs was performed on 8 to 10 ml fresh peripheral blood. With regard to this clonotype: Its antigen is not known.

Amplification of TCR beta CDR3 regions used RNA as the template. Using the HTBI primer set, a first-round RT-PCR was run on the TCR CDR3. TCRdb re-derived calls from the multiplex PCR reads in MiXCR, one entry per CDR3 protein. The sample consists of approximately 400,000 distinct CDR3 sequences, roughly 13% of them appearing once. This receptor was taken from a man in his fifties or sixties with Graves' ophthalmopathy. Sequencing was done on a sample of blood.

This CDR3 is CASSLPSGRAATDTQYF. CDR3 nucleotide sequence: TGCGCCAGCAGCTTGCCGAGCGGGAGGGCTGCCACAGATACGCAGTATTTT. The rearrangement uses TRBV5-1 and TRBJ2-3; 10 nucleotides agree with TRBD2. Germline V lookup: CDR1 SGHRS, CDR2 YFSETQ. The junction had 7 bases not matched to a gene; V was cut back by 1 base and J by 2 bases. There are 17 residues in the CDR3.